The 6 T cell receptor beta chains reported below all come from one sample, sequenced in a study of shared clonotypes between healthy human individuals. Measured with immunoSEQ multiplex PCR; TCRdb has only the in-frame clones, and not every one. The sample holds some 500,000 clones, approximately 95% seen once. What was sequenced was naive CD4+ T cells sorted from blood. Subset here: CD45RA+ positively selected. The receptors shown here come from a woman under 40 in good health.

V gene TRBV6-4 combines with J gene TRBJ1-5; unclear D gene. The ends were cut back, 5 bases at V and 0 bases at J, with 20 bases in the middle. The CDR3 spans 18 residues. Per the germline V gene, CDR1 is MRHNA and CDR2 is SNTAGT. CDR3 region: CASSSPGSSDYSNQPQHF. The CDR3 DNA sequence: TGTGCCAGCAGTTCCCCGGGATCCTCAGACTATAGCAATCAGCCCCAGCATTTT.

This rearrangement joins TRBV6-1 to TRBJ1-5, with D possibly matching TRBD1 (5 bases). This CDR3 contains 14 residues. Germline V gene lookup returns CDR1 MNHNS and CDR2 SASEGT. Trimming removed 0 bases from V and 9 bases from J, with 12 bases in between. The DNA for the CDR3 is TGTGCCAGCAGTGAAGCGGGGGTACAGCGGCCCCAGCATTTT. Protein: CASSEAGVQRPQHF.

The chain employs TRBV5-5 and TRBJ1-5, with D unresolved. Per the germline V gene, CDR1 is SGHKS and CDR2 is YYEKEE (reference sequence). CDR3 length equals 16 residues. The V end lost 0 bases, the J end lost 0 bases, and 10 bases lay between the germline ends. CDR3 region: CASSLVPGLSNQPQHF. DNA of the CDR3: TGTGCCAGCAGCTTGGTGCCAGGACTTAGCAATCAGCCCCAGCATTTT. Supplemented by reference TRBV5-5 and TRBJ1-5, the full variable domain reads DAGVTQSPTHLIKTRGQQVTLRCSPISGHKSVSWYQQVLGQGPQFIFQYYEKEERGRGNFPDRFSARQFPNYSSELNVNALLLGDSALYLCASSLVPGLSNQPQHFGDGTRLSIL.

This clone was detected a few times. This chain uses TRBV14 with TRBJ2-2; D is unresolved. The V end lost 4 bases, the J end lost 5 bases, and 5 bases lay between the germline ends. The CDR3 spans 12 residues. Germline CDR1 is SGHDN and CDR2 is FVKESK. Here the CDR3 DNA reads TGTGCCAGCAGCCCCTGGACCGGGGAGCTGTTTTTT. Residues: CASSPWTGELFF.

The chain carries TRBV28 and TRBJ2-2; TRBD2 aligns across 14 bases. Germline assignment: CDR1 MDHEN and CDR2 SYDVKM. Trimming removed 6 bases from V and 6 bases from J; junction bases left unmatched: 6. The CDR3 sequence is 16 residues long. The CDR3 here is CASRKTGLAGAGELFF. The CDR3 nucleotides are TGTGCCAGCAGGAAAACGGGACTAGCGGGAGCCGGGGAGCTGTTTTTT.

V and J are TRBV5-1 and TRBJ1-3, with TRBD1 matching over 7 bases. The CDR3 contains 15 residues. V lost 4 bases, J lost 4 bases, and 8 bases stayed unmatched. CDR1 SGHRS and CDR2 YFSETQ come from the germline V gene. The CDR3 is CASSATGAPGNTIYF. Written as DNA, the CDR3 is TGCGCCAGCAGCGCTACAGGGGCCCCCGGAAACACCATATATTTT.